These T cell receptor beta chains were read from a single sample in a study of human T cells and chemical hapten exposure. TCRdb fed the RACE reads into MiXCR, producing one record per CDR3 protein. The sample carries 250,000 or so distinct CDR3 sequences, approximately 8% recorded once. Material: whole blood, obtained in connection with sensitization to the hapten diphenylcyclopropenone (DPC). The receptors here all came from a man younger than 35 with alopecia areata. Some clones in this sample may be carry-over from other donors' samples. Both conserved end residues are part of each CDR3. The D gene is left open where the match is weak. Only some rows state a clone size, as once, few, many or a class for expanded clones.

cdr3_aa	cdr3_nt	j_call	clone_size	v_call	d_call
CASKGPNEKLFF	TGTGCCAGCAAGGGCCCCAATGAAAAACTGTTTTTT	TRBJ1-4	few	TRBV12-3/TRBV12-4	NA
CASSVVSGGHGELFF	TGTGCCAGCAGCGTAGTCTCAGGGGGCCACGGGGAGCTGTTTTTT	TRBJ2-2	few	TRBV9	TRBD1
CASSPEIMGLYRYTF	TGTGCCAGCAGCCCTGAGATCATGGGGCTATATCGCTACACCTTC	TRBJ1-2	NA	TRBV7-2	NA
CASTRTGEYTGELFF	TGCGCCAGCACCAGGACAGGGGAGTACACCGGGGAGCTGTTTTTT	TRBJ2-2	few	TRBV10-2	TRBD1
CASARDRVMVGNTIYF	TGTGCCAGCGCCCGGGACAGGGTAATGGTTGGAAACACCATATATTTT	TRBJ1-3	few	TRBV5-6	TRBD1
CASSLASPEAFF	TGTGCCAGCAGCTTAGCTAGTCCTGAAGCTTTCTTT	TRBJ1-1	few	TRBV7-2	NA
CASSWGADTQYF	TGTGCCAGCAGCTGGGGCGCAGATACGCAGTATTTT	TRBJ2-3	many	TRBV7-9	NA
CASRAGAEAFF	TGTGCCAGCAGAGCAGGGGCTGAAGCTTTCTTT	TRBJ1-1	few	TRBV7-9	NA
CASSFVGALTEAFF	TGTGCCAGCAGCTTCGTGGGGGCATTGACTGAAGCTTTCTTT	TRBJ1-1	NA	TRBV7-9	NA
CAISGTGDSPLHF	TGTGCCATCAGTGGTACAGGAGATTCACCCCTCCACTTT	TRBJ1-6	NA	TRBV10-3	NA
CSARATQPQHF	TGCAGTGCTAGAGCGACTCAGCCCCAGCATTTT	TRBJ1-5	NA	TRBV20-1	NA
CSATSPDSRTEAFF	TGCAGTGCTACGAGTCCGGACAGTAGGACTGAAGCTTTCTTT	TRBJ1-1	NA	TRBV20-1	NA
CASSSFGGLGKNIQYF	TGTGCCAGCAGTTCCTTCGGAGGGTTGGGGAAAAACATTCAGTACTTC	TRBJ2-4	few	TRBV6-6	NA
CASSPTGVEGETQYF	TGTGCCAGCAGCCCAACAGGGGTTGAGGGAGAGACCCAGTACTTC	TRBJ2-5	few	TRBV7-3	TRBD1
CASSFTGGSGNTIYF	TGTGCCAGCAGCTTCACAGGAGGTTCTGGAAACACCATATATTTT	TRBJ1-3	few	TRBV7-3	NA
CASGSPGTGGTEAFF	TGTGCTAGTGGTTCCCCCGGGACAGGGGGTACTGAAGCTTTCTTT	TRBJ1-1	NA	TRBV12-5	TRBD1
CASSEDSSILNTGELFF	TGTGCCAGCAGCGAGGACAGTAGTATATTGAACACCGGGGAGCTGTTTTTT	TRBJ2-2	few	TRBV5-5	NA
CASSPVGISGANVLTF	TGTGCCAGCTCACCAGTAGGGATCTCTGGGGCCAACGTCCTGACTTTC	TRBJ2-6	few	TRBV18	NA
CASSLVRGHGELFF	TGTGCCAGCAGCTTAGTAAGGGGGCACGGGGAGCTGTTTTTT	TRBJ2-2	few	TRBV7-8	TRBD1
CSASSDPERLQYF	TGCAGTGCTAGTTCGGACCCCGAACGTTTGCAGTATTTT	TRBJ2-3	few	TRBV20-1	NA
CASSLGDTNIQYF	TGTGCCAGCAGTTTAGGGGACACAAACATTCAGTACTTC	TRBJ2-4	many	TRBV12-3/TRBV12-4	NA
CASSLTTGTNYGYTF	TGCGCCAGCAGCCTTACGACAGGCACTAACTATGGCTACACCTTC	TRBJ1-2	few	TRBV5-1	NA
CAISDSRTPGEQYF	TGTGCCATCAGTGACTCGAGGACTCCAGGAGAGCAGTACTTC	TRBJ2-7	few	TRBV10-3	NA
CASSGANQPQHF	TGTGCCAGCAGTGGGGCCAATCAGCCCCAGCATTTT	TRBJ1-5	once	TRBV6-6	NA
CASSSGQGYGYTF	TGTGCCAGCAGCTCTGGACAGGGCTATGGCTACACCTTC	TRBJ1-2	many	TRBV11-2	TRBD1
CASSHDRDTDTQYF	TGCGCCAGCAGCCATGACAGAGACACAGATACGCAGTATTTT	TRBJ2-3	NA	TRBV5-1	NA
CASSPATGNQETQYF	TGTGCCAGCAGCCCCGCAACAGGGAACCAAGAGACCCAGTACTTC	TRBJ2-5	NA	TRBV11-2	NA
CASKLGTRDEKLFF	TGCGCCAGCAAACTCGGGACACGGGATGAAAAACTGTTTTTT	TRBJ1-4	NA	TRBV5-1	NA
CASSTGPTYSGNTIYF	TGTGCCAGCAGTACGGGTCCGACCTACTCTGGAAACACCATATATTTT	TRBJ1-3	NA	TRBV27	NA
CSARGAYTGELFF	TGCAGTGCTAGAGGAGCGTACACCGGGGAGCTGTTTTTT	TRBJ2-2	NA	TRBV20-1	NA
CASSNGDFMGNGYTF	TGTGCCAGCAGCAATGGGGACTTTATGGGAAATGGCTACACCTTC	TRBJ1-2	NA	TRBV12-3/TRBV12-4	NA
CASSFPGQGKIGNQPQHF	TGTGCCAGCAGCTTCCCGGGACAGGGGAAGATTGGCAATCAGCCCCAGCATTTT	TRBJ1-5	NA	TRBV7-2	TRBD1
CASSWTKYNSPLHF	TGTGCCAGCAGCTGGACAAAGTATAATTCACCCCTCCACTTT	TRBJ1-6	NA	TRBV5-4	NA
CAISVSGTNYGYTF	TGTGCCATCAGTGTGAGTGGCACTAACTATGGCTACACCTTC	TRBJ1-2	few	TRBV10-3	NA
CASSQDRGVANEKLFF	TGTGCCAGCAGCCAAGATCGTGGGGTGGCTAATGAAAAACTGTTTTTT	TRBJ1-4	few	TRBV4-2	NA
CASTQQAGGSSYNEQFF	TGCGCCAGCACCCAGCAGGCGGGGGGGAGCTCCTACAATGAGCAGTTCTTC	TRBJ2-1	NA	TRBV4-3	TRBD2
CASSFARQGRTPLHF	TGTGCCAGCAGCTTTGCCCGACAGGGGCGGACACCCCTCCACTTT	TRBJ1-6	few	TRBV7-9	TRBD1
CASSSIGRRNEQFF	TGTGCCAGCAGCTCTATCGGGAGACGAAATGAGCAGTTCTTC	TRBJ2-1	many	TRBV11-2	NA
CASSVDESKPLGLFF	TGTGCCAGCAGCGTAGACGAGTCCAAGCCCCTCGGACTGTTTTTT	TRBJ1-4	few	TRBV9	NA
CASSEGSGGYNEQFF	TGTGCCAGCAGTGAAGGGTCGGGGGGGTACAATGAGCAGTTCTTC	TRBJ2-1	few	TRBV6-1	TRBD2
CASSVVGDRHTGELFF	TGTGCCAGCAGCGTAGTAGGGGACCGACACACCGGGGAGCTGTTTTTT	TRBJ2-2	few	TRBV9	NA
CASSEWGPSYEQYF	TGTGCCAGCAGTGAATGGGGACCCTCCTACGAGCAGTACTTC	TRBJ2-7	NA	TRBV6-1	NA
CASSLPGQSTDTQYF	TGCGCCAGCAGCTTACCGGGACAGAGCACAGATACGCAGTATTTT	TRBJ2-3	many	TRBV5-1	TRBD1
CASSQRGTGGLEQYF	TGTGCCAGCAGTCAAAGGGGGACAGGAGGTCTCGAGCAGTACTTC	TRBJ2-7	few	TRBV6-2/TRBV6-3	TRBD1
CSARDPSGTSDTQYF	TGCAGTGCTAGAGATCCTAGCGGGACATCAGATACGCAGTATTTT	TRBJ2-3	many	TRBV20-1	TRBD2
CASSTPADQETQYF	TGCGCCAGCAGCACCCCGGCGGACCAAGAGACCCAGTACTTC	TRBJ2-5	NA	TRBV5-1	NA
CSVNRQGKGDEQYF	TGCAGCGTGAATCGACAGGGAAAAGGGGACGAGCAGTACTTC	TRBJ2-7	NA	TRBV29-1	TRBD1
CSVRLRRTDTQYF	TGCAGCGTTCGACTGAGACGCACAGATACGCAGTATTTT	TRBJ2-3	many	TRBV29-1	NA
CASSGDSANYGYTF	TGTGCCAGCAGCGGTGACAGTGCTAACTATGGCTACACCTTC	TRBJ1-2	many	TRBV7-9	NA
CASTGIFNGYTF	TGTGCCAGTACGGGAATCTTCAATGGCTACACCTTC	TRBJ1-2	NA	TRBV19	NA
CASSRGPSSYNEQFF	TGTGCCAGCAGCCGAGGTCCTAGCTCCTACAATGAGCAGTTCTTC	TRBJ2-1	NA	TRBV6-2/TRBV6-3	NA
CASSLGAPYGYTF	TGTGCCAGCAGCTTAGGGGCACCCTATGGCTACACCTTC	TRBJ1-2	NA	TRBV7-9	NA
CASSQGLADQETQYF	TGTGCCAGCAGCCAGGGACTAGCGGATCAAGAGACCCAGTACTTC	TRBJ2-5	few	TRBV11-2	TRBD2
CASSQRVRQSISGAFF	TGTGCCAGCAGCCAAAGGGTGCGACAGTCCATTTCAGGAGCTTTCTTT	TRBJ1-1	NA	TRBV28	NA
CASSLRGHRDSPLHF	TGTGCCAGCAGTTTAAGGGGACATCGGGATTCACCCCTCCACTTT	TRBJ1-6	few	TRBV27	NA
CASSLTGRGARNQPQHF	TGTGCCAGCAGCTTAACCGGGCGGGGGGCTCGCAATCAGCCCCAGCATTTT	TRBJ1-5	NA	TRBV7-8	NA
CASSFDGHPNTEAFF	TGTGCCAGCAGCTTCGACGGACACCCCAACACTGAAGCTTTCTTT	TRBJ1-1	NA	TRBV7-3	NA
CSARWGSDTGELFF	TGCAGTGCTAGGTGGGGGAGTGACACCGGGGAGCTGTTTTTT	TRBJ2-2	few	TRBV20-1	NA
CASSSDGLSSYNEQFF	TGTGCCAGCAGTTCGGACGGTCTTAGCTCCTACAATGAGCAGTTCTTC	TRBJ2-1	few	TRBV6-2/TRBV6-3	NA
CASSTNSDETQYF	TGTGCCAGCAGTACCAACAGCGACGAGACCCAGTACTTC	TRBJ2-5	few	TRBV11-2	NA